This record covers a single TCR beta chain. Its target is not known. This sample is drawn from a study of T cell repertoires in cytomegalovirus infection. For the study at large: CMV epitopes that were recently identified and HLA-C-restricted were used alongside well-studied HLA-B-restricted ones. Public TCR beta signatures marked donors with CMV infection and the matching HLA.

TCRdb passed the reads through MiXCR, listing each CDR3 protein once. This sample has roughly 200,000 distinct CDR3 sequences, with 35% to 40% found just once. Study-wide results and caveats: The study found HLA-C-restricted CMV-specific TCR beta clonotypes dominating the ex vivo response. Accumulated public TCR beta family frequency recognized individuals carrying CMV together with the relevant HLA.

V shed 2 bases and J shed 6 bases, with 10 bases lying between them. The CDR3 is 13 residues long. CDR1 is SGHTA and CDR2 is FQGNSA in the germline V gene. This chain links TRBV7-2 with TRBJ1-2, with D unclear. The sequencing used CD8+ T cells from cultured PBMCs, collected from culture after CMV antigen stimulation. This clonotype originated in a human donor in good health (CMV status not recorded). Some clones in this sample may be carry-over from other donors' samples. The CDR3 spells CASSLTPVDGYTF. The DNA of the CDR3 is TGTGCCAGCAGCTTAACCCCGGTGGATGGCTACACCTTC.